This is a list of T cell receptor beta chains from one sample in a study of blood T cells in healthy people across ages. TCRdb called the 5' RACE reads again in MiXCR, with one record for every CDR3 protein. The sample holds approximately 1.5 million distinct CDR3 sequences, 30% to 40% seen once. Sequencing used blood. The receptors here all came from a woman in her thirties in good health. Both conserved end residues are part of each CDR3. Fields, in order: CDR3 protein, CDR3 DNA, D gene, clone size, J gene, V gene. A D gene is named only where the DNA matches it firmly. Size values are once, few and many counts, or a class for expanded clones, and some rows have none.

CDR3: CASSLTRRVDEQFF
DNA: TGTGCCAGCAGTTTAACCCGCAGGGTTGATGAGCAGTTCTTC
D: .
size: few
J: TRBJ2-1
V: TRBV27

CDR3: CASSPASTGELFF
DNA: TGTGCCAGCAGCCCCGCGTCCACCGGGGAGCTGTTTTTT
D: .
size: once
J: TRBJ2-2
V: TRBV5-5

CDR3: CASSLEARAQNIQYF
DNA: TGCGCCAGCAGCTTGGAGGCGAGGGCCCAAAACATTCAGTACTTC
D: .
size: .
J: TRBJ2-4
V: TRBV5-1

CDR3: CASGPGWSSYEQYF
DNA: TGTGCCAGCGGGCCGGGATGGAGCTCCTACGAGCAGTACTTC
D: .
size: few
J: TRBJ2-7
V: TRBV7-2

CDR3: CASSGYDWPYEQYF
DNA: TGTGCCAGCAGCGGATACGACTGGCCCTACGAGCAGTACTTC
D: .
size: .
J: TRBJ2-7
V: TRBV9

CDR3: CASSQAGGFSYNEQFF
DNA: TGCGCCAGCAGCCAAGCGGGGGGGTTCTCCTACAATGAGCAGTTCTTC
D: TRBD2
size: .
J: TRBJ2-1
V: TRBV4-1

CDR3: CASSCGSSFSYEQYF
DNA: TGTGCCAGCAGTTGCGGTTCTAGTTTCTCCTACGAGCAGTACTTC
D: .
size: .
J: TRBJ2-7
V: TRBV12-3/TRBV12-4

CDR3: CASSFLTTRTEAFF
DNA: TGTGCCAGCAGCTTCTTAACGACCCGCACTGAAGCTTTCTTT
D: .
size: .
J: TRBJ1-1
V: TRBV7-2

CDR3: CASTAGGGIKETQYF
DNA: TGTGCCAGCACCGCCGGCGGGGGTATTAAAGAGACCCAGTACTTC
D: TRBD2
size: once
J: TRBJ2-5
V: TRBV6-4

CDR3: CSAHGQNADTQYF
DNA: TGCAGTGCCCACGGACAAAACGCAGATACGCAGTATTTT
D: .
size: once
J: TRBJ2-3
V: TRBV20-1

CDR3: CSAQNPQGSSYEQYF
DNA: TGCAGTGCTCAAAATCCCCAGGGGAGCTCCTACGAGCAGTACTTC
D: .
size: .
J: TRBJ2-7
V: TRBV20-1

CDR3: CASSTRQTNYGYTF
DNA: TGCGCCAGCAGCACCCGACAGACCAACTATGGCTACACCTTC
D: .
size: .
J: TRBJ1-2
V: TRBV4-1

CDR3: CACSFGLAGVPEQFF
DNA: TGTGCCTGCAGTTTCGGGCTAGCGGGAGTGCCTGAGCAGTTCTTC
D: TRBD2
size: .
J: TRBJ2-1
V: TRBV12-3/TRBV12-4

CDR3: CASSQATMSEAFF
DNA: TGCGCCAGCAGCCAAGCGACTATGAGTGAAGCTTTCTTT
D: .
size: .
J: TRBJ1-1
V: TRBV4-1

CDR3: CASSQGGLGPEAFF
DNA: TGTGCCAGCAGCCAAGGGGGCCTCGGACCTGAAGCTTTCTTT
D: .
size: .
J: TRBJ1-1
V: TRBV14

CDR3: CSVRGQGPKINYEQYF
DNA: TGCAGCGTCCGCGGACAGGGGCCGAAAATAAACTACGAGCAGTACTTC
D: TRBD1
size: many
J: TRBJ2-7
V: TRBV29-1

CDR3: CASSWWASGRGSSYNEQFF
DNA: TGTGCCAGCAGCTGGTGGGCTAGCGGGAGAGGGTCGTCCTACAATGAGCAGTTCTTC
D: TRBD2
size: .
J: TRBJ2-1
V: TRBV6-2/TRBV6-3

CDR3: CASSSGRTNEKLFF
DNA: TGTGCCAGCAGTTCTGGCAGAACTAATGAAAAACTGTTTTTT
D: .
size: few
J: TRBJ1-4
V: TRBV12-3/TRBV12-4

CDR3: CASSLVMHAGDPRNEQYF
DNA: TGTGCCAGCAGCTTAGTTATGCACGCGGGGGATCCACGTAACGAGCAGTACTTC
D: TRBD2
size: .
J: TRBJ2-7
V: TRBV7-2